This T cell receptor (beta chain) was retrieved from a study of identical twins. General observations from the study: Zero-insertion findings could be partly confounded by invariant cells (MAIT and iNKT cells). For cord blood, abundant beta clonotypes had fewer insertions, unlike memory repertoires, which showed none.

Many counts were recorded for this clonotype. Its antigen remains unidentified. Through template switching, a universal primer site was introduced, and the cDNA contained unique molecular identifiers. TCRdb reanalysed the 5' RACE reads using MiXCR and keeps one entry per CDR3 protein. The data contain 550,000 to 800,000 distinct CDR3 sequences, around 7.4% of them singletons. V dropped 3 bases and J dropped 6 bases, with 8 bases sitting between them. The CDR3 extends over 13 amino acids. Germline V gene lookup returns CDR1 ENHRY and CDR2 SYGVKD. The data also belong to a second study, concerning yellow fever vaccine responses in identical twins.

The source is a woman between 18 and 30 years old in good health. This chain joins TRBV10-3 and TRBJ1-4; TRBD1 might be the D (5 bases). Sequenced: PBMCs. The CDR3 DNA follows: TGTGCCATCAGTGATCGGGGGGATGAAAAACTGTTTTTT. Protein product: CAISDRGDEKLFF.